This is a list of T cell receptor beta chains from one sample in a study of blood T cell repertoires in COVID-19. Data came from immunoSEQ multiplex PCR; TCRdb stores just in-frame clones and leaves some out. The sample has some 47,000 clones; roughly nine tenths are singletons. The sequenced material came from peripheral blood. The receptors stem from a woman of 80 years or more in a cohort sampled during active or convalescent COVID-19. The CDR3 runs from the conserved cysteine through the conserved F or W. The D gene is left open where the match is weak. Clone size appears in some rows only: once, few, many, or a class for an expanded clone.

CASSWGLAGGEQFF | TGTGCCAGCAGCTGGGGACTAGCGGGAGGTGAGCAGTTCTTC | few | TRBJ2-1 | TRBV7-9 | TRBD2
CASNHGLAGGEEQFF | TGTGCCAGCAACCATGGACTAGCGGGAGGTGAGGAGCAGTTCTTC | NA | TRBJ2-1 | TRBV3-1/TRBV3-2 | TRBD2
CASSYSVGEQFF | TGTGCCAGCAGTTACTCGGTCGGGGAGCAGTTCTTC | NA | TRBJ2-1 | TRBV6-5 | NA
CASSQAGMTGGYTF | TGCGCCAGCAGCCAAGCGGGCATGACGGGGGGCTACACCTTC | NA | TRBJ1-2 | TRBV4-1 | NA
CASSTEGGTGVSYNEQFF | TGTGCCAGCAGCACTGAGGGGGGGACAGGCGTGTCCTACAATGAGCAGTTCTTC | NA | TRBJ2-1 | TRBV9 | NA
CASSFASTGNTEAFF | TGTGCCAGCAGCTTCGCTTCGACAGGGAACACTGAAGCTTTCTTT | few | TRBJ1-1 | TRBV7-2 | NA
CASSLSRGSNQPQHF | TGTGCCAGCAGCTTAAGCAGGGGCAGCAATCAGCCCCAGCATTTT | NA | TRBJ1-5 | TRBV7-6 | NA
CASSRFWGPNQPQHF | TGCGCCAGCAGTCGGTTTTGGGGCCCCAATCAGCCCCAGCATTTT | NA | TRBJ1-5 | TRBV5-1 | NA
CASSEAGQGGPYGYTF | TGTGCCAGCAGTGAAGCTGGACAGGGGGGGCCCTATGGCTACACCTTC | few | TRBJ1-2 | TRBV6-1 | TRBD1
CASSQAGRVTDTQYF | TGTGCCAGCAGCCAAGCGGGGAGAGTCACAGATACGCAGTATTTT | NA | TRBJ2-3 | TRBV3-1/TRBV3-2 | NA
CASSLTRDTGELFF | TGTGCCAGCAGCTTAACGCGAGACACCGGGGAGCTGTTTTTT | NA | TRBJ2-2 | TRBV7-2 | NA
CASSASGGGSGANVLTF | TGTGCCAGCAGTGCTTCAGGGGGCGGCTCTGGGGCCAACGTCCTGACTTTC | NA | TRBJ2-6 | TRBV6-1 | TRBD1
CASRYRAAEQYF | TGTGCCAGCAGATACAGGGCTGCCGAGCAGTACTTC | few | TRBJ2-7 | TRBV5-6 | NA